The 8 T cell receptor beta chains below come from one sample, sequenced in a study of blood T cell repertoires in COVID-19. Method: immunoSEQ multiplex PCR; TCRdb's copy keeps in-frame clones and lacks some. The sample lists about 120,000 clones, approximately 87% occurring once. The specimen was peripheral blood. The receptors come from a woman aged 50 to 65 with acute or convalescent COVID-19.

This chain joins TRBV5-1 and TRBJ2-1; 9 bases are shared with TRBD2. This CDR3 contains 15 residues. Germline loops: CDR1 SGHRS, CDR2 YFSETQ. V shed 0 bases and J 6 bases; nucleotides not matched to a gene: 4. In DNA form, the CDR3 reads TGCGCCAGCAGCTTGGATTTAGCGGGAGTCAATGAGCAGTTCTTC. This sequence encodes CASSLDLAGVNEQFF.

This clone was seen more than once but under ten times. The CDR3 is CASSFAGEAWGELFF. CDR3 DNA sequence: TGCGCCAGCAGCTTTGCGGGAGAGGCCTGGGGGGAGCTGTTTTTT. This rearrangement joins TRBV5-1 to TRBJ2-2; 7 nucleotides line up with TRBD2. V was pared by 2 bases and J by 8 bases, with 9 bases of the junction left unmatched. The CDR3 has 15 amino acids. Germline-derived CDR1 and CDR2 are SGHRS and YFSETQ.

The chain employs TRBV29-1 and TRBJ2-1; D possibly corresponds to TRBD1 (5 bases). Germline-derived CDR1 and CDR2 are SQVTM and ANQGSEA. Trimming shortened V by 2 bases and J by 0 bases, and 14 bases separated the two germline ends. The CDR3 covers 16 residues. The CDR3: CSVEFGRASSYNEQFF. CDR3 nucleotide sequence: TGCAGCGTTGAATTCGGCAGGGCCAGCTCCTACAATGAGCAGTTCTTC.

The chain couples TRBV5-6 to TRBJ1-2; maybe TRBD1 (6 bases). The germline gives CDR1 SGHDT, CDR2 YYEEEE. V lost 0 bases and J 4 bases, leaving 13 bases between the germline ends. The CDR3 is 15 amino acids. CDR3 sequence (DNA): TGTGCCAGCAGCTTGGTAGACAGGTACATCTATGGCTACACCTTC. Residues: CASSLVDRYIYGYTF.

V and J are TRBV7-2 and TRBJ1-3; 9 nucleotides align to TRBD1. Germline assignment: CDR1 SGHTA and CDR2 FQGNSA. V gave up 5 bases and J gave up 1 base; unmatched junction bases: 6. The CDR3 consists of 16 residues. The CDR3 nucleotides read TGTGCCAGCAGCCCACAGGGGGCAGTTTCTGGAAACACCATATATTTT. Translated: CASSPQGAVSGNTIYF.

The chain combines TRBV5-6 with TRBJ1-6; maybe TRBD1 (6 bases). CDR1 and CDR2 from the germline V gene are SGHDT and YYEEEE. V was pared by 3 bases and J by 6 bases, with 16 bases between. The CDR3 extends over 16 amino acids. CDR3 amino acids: CASSSGGAAGNSPLHF. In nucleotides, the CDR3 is TGTGCCAGCAGCTCTGGGGGGGCAGCGGGTAATTCACCCCTCCACTTT. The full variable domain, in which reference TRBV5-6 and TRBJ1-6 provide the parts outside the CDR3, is DAGVTQSPTHLIKTRGQQVTLRCSPKSGHDTVSWYQQALGQGPQFIFQYYEEEERQRGNFPDRFSGHQFPNYSSELNVNALLLGDSALYLCASSSGGAAGNSPLHFGNGTRLTVT.

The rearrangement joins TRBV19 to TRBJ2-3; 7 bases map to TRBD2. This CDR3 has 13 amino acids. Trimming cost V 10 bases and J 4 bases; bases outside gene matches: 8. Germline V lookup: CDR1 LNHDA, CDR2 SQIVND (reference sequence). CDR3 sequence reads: CATAWGGADTQYF. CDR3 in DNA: TGTGCCACAGCCTGGGGAGGGGCAGATACGCAGTATTTT.

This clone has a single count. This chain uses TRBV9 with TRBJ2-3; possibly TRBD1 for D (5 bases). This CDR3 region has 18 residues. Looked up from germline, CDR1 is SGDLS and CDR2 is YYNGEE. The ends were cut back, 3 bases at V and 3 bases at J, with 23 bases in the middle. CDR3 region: CASSATWAGYLGTDTQYF. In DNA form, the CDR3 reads TGTGCCAGCAGCGCTACGTGGGCAGGGTATCTTGGAACAGATACGCAGTATTTT.